This TCR beta chain appears in the sequencing data of a study of shared clonotypes between healthy human individuals. Looked up from germline, CDR1 is SGHKS and CDR2 is YYEKEE (reference sequence). This CDR3 comprises 15 residues. The ends were cut back, 1 base at V and 2 bases at J, with 13 bases in the middle. The protocol was immunoSEQ multiplex PCR, while the TCRdb copy is restricted to in-frame clones and leaves out a portion. The sample lists more than 450,000 clones, about four fifths occurring once. This receptor was identified in a woman in her thirties or forties in good health. Some clones in this sample may be carry-over from other donors' samples. J is TRBJ2-7 and V is TRBV5-5, with D hard to call. Sequenced input: PBMCs. This CDR3 reads CASSLILLGTYEQYF. The CDR3 DNA follows: TGTGCCAGCAGCTTGATCCTCCTTGGAACCTACGAGCAGTACTTC.